This TCR beta chain was captured by sequencing in a study of shared clonotypes between healthy human individuals. Per the authors' pipeline: ImmunoSEQ output lacked quality scores and full-length reads, limiting matched filtering. The data were produced by immunoSEQ multiplex PCR, yet TCRdb's version contains in-frame clones alone and is incomplete. D and trimming were read from the DNA, whereas the V and J calls and clone size are those reported in that table. Of over 1.4 million clones in the sample, roughly 96% were seen once. As concerns this clone: Its specificity is unknown.

Study-wide findings and caveats: Shared across a handful of donors were about 4.8% of the naive CD4 clonotypes. The study sampled only blood, and tissue repertoires likely differ.

With 4 bases removed from V and 0 bases from J, the gap between germline ends came to 7 bases. Germline V CDR1 and CDR2: SGHRS, YFSETQ. This CDR3 has 13 residues. The source is a man aged 25 to 40 in good health. Source material: naive CD4+ T cells sorted from blood. The sample's subset: CD45RA+ positively selected. The chain couples TRBV5-1 to TRBJ2-5; D call uncertain. CDR3 in DNA: TGCGCCAGCAGCCCCGAGTACCAAGAGACCCAGTACTTC. Amino acids: CASSPEYQETQYF. Full variable domain (outside the CDR3, taken from reference TRBV5-1 and TRBJ2-5): KAGVTQTPRYLIKTRGQQVTLSCSPISGHRSVSWYQQTPGQGLQFLFEYFSETQRNKGNFPGRFSGRQFSNSRSEMNVSTLELGDSALYLCASSPEYQETQYFGPGTRLLVL.